Sequencing of this T cell receptor (beta chain) was carried out in a study of blood T cell repertoires in COVID-19. About the research overall: Sources were T cells, B-cell-depleted T cells, or PBMCs; the material itself was cDNA or gDNA.

Methods used by the authors: Scientists estimated how many nucleated cells there were by amplifying reference gene primers. Measured with immunoSEQ multiplex PCR; TCRdb has only the in-frame clones, and not every one. V and J calls and clone size come straight from that table; D and trimming were deduced from the DNA. This table has fewer than 300,000 clones, approximately 86% appearing once. Per the germline V gene, CDR1 is LGHNA and CDR2 is YSLEER. With 1 base removed from V and 1 base from J, the gap between germline ends came to 13 bases. The CDR3 runs to 16 residues. A few counts support this clone.

The chain uses TRBV4-3 and TRBJ1-2; D unclear. Source material: peripheral blood. The TCR was taken from a woman aged 18-29 years with acute or convalescent COVID-19. The CDR3 nucleotides read TGCGCCAGCAGCCAAGGGCCGGGGTCGGGTAACTATGGCTACACCTTC. It is translated as CASSQGPGSGNYGYTF.